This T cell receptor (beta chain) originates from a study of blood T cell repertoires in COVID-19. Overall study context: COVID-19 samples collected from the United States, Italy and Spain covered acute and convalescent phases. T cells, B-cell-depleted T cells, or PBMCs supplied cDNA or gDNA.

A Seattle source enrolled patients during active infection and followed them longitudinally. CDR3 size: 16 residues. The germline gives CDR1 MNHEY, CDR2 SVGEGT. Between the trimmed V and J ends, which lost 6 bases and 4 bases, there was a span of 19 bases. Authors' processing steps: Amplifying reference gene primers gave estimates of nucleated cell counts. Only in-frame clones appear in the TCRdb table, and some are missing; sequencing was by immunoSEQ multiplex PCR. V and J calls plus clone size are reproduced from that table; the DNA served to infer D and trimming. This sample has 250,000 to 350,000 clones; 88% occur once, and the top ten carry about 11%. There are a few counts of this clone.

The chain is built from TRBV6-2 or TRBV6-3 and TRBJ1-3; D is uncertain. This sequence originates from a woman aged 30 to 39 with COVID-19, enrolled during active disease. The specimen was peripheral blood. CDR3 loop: CASSFLKTLGGNTIYF. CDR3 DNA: TGTGCCAGCAGCTTCCTAAAGACCCTAGGAGGAAACACCATATATTTT.